This T cell receptor (beta chain) was identified during a study of coeliac disease. About the research overall: Coeliac patients had newly diagnosed active disease, refractory type I disease, or gluten-free diet control. Whole-study results and caveats: Of coeliac lamina propria samples, about 55% of the 18 held published gliadin-specific TRB sequences, versus 1 of 6 controls. Few TRB amino acid sequences were shared between samples; most were unique.

As regards this clone: Its specificity is unknown. A junction boundary mismatches the germline segment, possibly from a read error. Other DNA sequences in this specimen translate into the identical CDR3.

The data were produced by immunoSEQ multiplex PCR, yet TCRdb's version contains in-frame clones alone and is incomplete. The table lists 2,000 to 2,500 clones, roughly 70% of them singletons. Germline CDR1 SGHTS, CDR2 YDEGEE. The CDR3 contains 17 residues. The chain recombines TRBV5-8 with TRBJ1-6; D gene ambiguous. The clonotype originates from a woman aged 45-65 years with celiac disease on a gluten-free diet. Material for sequencing was lamina propria lymphocytes from the gut. Here the CDR3 reads CASSLEKTLPTNSPLHF. CDR3 nucleotide sequence: TGTGCCAGCAGCTTGGAGAAGACTCTCCCCACCAATTCCCCCCTCCACTTT. The full variable domain, in which reference TRBV5-8 and TRBJ1-6 provide the parts outside the CDR3, is EAGVTQSPTHLIKTRGQQATLRCSPISGHTSVYWYQQALGLGLQFLLWYDEGEERNRGNFPPRFSGRQFPNYSSELNVNALELEDSALYLCASSLEKTLPTNSPLHFGNGTRLTVT.